This T cell receptor (beta chain) was found in a study of early T cells in non-severe SARS-CoV-2 infection. TCRdb re-called the 5' RACE reads with MiXCR, one entry per CDR3 protein. The sample lists 60,000 to 75,000 distinct CDR3 sequences; 11% were seen once. V was cut by 0 bases and J by 4 bases, with 10 bases left in between. The CDR3 contains 13 residues. The V gene's germline CDR1 is DFQATT and CDR2 SNEGSKA (reference sequence). This chain joins TRBV20-1 and TRBJ2-7; unclear D gene. The sequencing here drew on whole blood, taken at baseline. The receptor's source is an adult who was a healthcare worker with PCR-confirmed SARS-CoV-2 infection or an uninfected control (not recorded which). The CDR3 DNA is TGCAGTGCTAGAGATGGCGCAGGATACGAGCAGTACTTC. It is translated as CSARDGAGYEQYF.